This record covers a single T cell receptor beta chain. The data were taken from a study of beta chain features in type 1 diabetes. Expressed TCRB transcripts got sequenced, as all isolated RNA was reverse transcribed. TCRdb keeps only in-frame clones here, not all; method: immunoSEQ multiplex PCR. The data show roughly 240,000 clones, roughly two thirds seen once. CDR1 is GTSNPN, CDR2 SVGIG, per germline (reference sequence). The CDR3 sequence is 15 residues long. Deletions cut 4 bases from V and 3 bases from J, with 16 bases between. The sequenced material came from naive CD4+ T cells from blood. This chain joins TRBV30 and TRBJ2-1; D unclear. This clonotype originated in a man aged 25-45 years in good health. Here the CDR3 reads CAWTSGANLYNEQFF. CDR3 sequence (DNA): TGTGCCTGGACCTCCGGCGCCAACCTCTACAATGAGCAGTTCTTC.